These 2 T cell receptor beta chains originate from one sample sequenced in a study of shared clonotypes between healthy human individuals. Data came from immunoSEQ multiplex PCR; TCRdb stores just in-frame clones and leaves some out. Of over 2 million clones in the sample, approximately 94% were seen once. The naive CD8 population came from CD45RO-negative cells selected for CCR7, without terminally differentiated effector memory CD45RA+ cells. Material for sequencing was naive CD8+ T cells sorted from blood. Source of these receptors: a man aged 18 to 30 in good health.

The chain joins TRBV6-5 to TRBJ2-1, with D perhaps TRBD1 (6 bases). V was shortened by 4 bases and J by 14 bases, with 15 bases between the two germline ends. Germline assignment: CDR1 MNHEY and CDR2 SVGAGI. CDR3 size: 12 residues. As DNA, the CDR3 is TGTGCCAGCAGTTCCTTCTTAGCAGGGGAGTTCTTC. It is translated as CASSSFLAGEFF.

This clone was counted a single time. This sample also contains other DNA sequences that code for the same CDR3. V is TRBV10-3 and J is TRBJ2-1; no clear D. This CDR3 region has 12 residues. V was shortened by 3 bases and J by 5 bases, with 5 bases between the two germline ends. Germline V gives CDR1 ENHRY, CDR2 SYGVKD. CDR3 residues: CAISDGDNEQFF. In DNA form, the CDR3 reads TGTGCCATCAGTGACGGAGACAATGAGCAGTTCTTC.